This passage covers 20 T cell receptor beta chains from one sample sequenced in a study of T cell repertoires in cytomegalovirus infection. No cognate antigen is known for these TCRs. TCRdb itself ran the reads through MiXCR, one entry per CDR3 protein. The table has 300,000 to 400,000 distinct CDR3 sequences, under 35% seen once. This sample comprised cultured PBMCs, obtained from culture after CMV antigen stimulation. The receptor set was obtained from a human donor in good health (CMV status not recorded). Some clones in this sample may be carry-over from other donors' samples.

This clonotype has more than one count but fewer than ten. This chain connects TRBV7-2 to TRBJ2-2; D might be TRBD1 (5 bases). Deletions cut 5 bases from V and 8 bases from J, with 15 bases between. This CDR3 contains 14 residues. The germline V gene has CDR1 SGHTA and CDR2 FQGNSA. CDR3 in DNA: TGTGCCAGCAGCACCTCCCCAGGGTCTGGGGAGCTGTTTTTT. Its protein product is CASSTSPGSGELFF. Variable domain in full (rest from reference TRBV7-2 and TRBJ2-2): GAGVSQSPSNKVTEKGKDVELRCDPISGHTALYWYRQSLGQGLEFLIYFQGNSAPDKSGLPSDRFSAERTGGSVSTLTIQRTQQEDSAVYLCASSTSPGSGELFFGEGSRLTVL.

This clonotype was seen a few times. The chain uses TRBV5-1 and TRBJ1-2, with a tentative D call TRBD1 (5 bases). CDR3 size: 13 residues. Deletions cut 5 bases from V and 0 bases from J, with 8 bases between. Germline values: CDR1 SGHRS, CDR2 YFSETQ. The CDR3 loop reads CASSGGTNYGYTF. The CDR3 DNA reads as TGCGCCAGCAGTGGGGGGACTAACTATGGCTACACCTTC.

V is TRBV28 and J is TRBJ1-6, with 9 bases identical to TRBD1. Germline-derived CDR1 and CDR2 are MDHEN and SYDVKM. The length of the CDR3 is 14 residues. V lost 4 bases to trimming and J lost 6 bases; unmatched junction nucleotides: 1. CDR3 DNA sequence: TGTGCCAGCAGTTGGGGACAGGGTAATTCACCCCTCCACTTT. Amino acid sequence: CASSWGQGNSPLHF.

This clonotype occurred many times. The gene calls are TRBV7-6 and TRBJ2-7; TRBD1 matches at 11 bases. From germline, CDR1 is SGHVS and CDR2 FNYEAQ. The CDR3 runs 15 residues. V shed 4 bases, J shed 2 bases, and the junction held 4 bases outside the gene matches. CDR3 DNA: TGTGCCAGCAGCTCCAGGACAGGGGGCCCCTACGAGCAGTACTTC. This translates into CASSSRTGGPYEQYF.

The chain employs TRBV20-1 and TRBJ1-1, with no clear D. The CDR3 has 16 amino acids. Trimming took off 0 bases at V and 0 bases at J, with 14 bases between the two ends. In germline, CDR1 is DFQATT, CDR2 SNEGSKA (reference sequence). As DNA, the CDR3 is TGCAGTGCTAGAGAGGGGTCGTGGGTAGTGAACACTGAAGCTTTCTTT. Its translation is CSAREGSWVVNTEAFF.

The chain joins TRBV19 to TRBJ1-2; tentatively, D is TRBD1 (6 bases). This CDR3 spans 14 amino acids. Trimming pared 4 bases from V and 1 base from J, leaving 10 bases between. In germline, CDR1 is LNHDA, CDR2 SQIVND (reference sequence). For the CDR3, the DNA is TGTGCCAGTAGTACCCGGACAGTTAACTATGGCTACACCTTC. Protein: CASSTRTVNYGYTF.

The chain is built from TRBV20-1 and TRBJ2-7; unclear D gene. Per germline, CDR1 DFQATT and CDR2 SNEGSKA (reference sequence). There are 11 residues in the CDR3. The V end lost 3 bases, the J end lost 2 bases, and 5 bases lay between the germline ends. CDR3 amino acids: CSARGAYEQYF. The CDR3 DNA reads TGCAGTGCTAGGGGTGCCTACGAGCAGTACTTC.

This sequence joins TRBV5-4 and TRBJ2-7; D perhaps matches TRBD2 (6 bases). CDR1 SGHNT and CDR2 YYREEE come from the germline V gene (reference sequence). The CDR3 totals 13 residues. The germline V and J ends were trimmed by 3 bases and 6 bases, with 13 bases remaining between them. DNA for the CDR3: TGTGCCAGCAGCTCTGGGGAGGTGGCCGAGCAGTACTTC. Translated: CASSSGEVAEQYF.

V gene TRBV6-1 combines with J gene TRBJ1-6; maybe TRBD1 (5 bases). Germline V gives CDR1 MNHNS, CDR2 SASEGT. This CDR3 spans 14 amino acids. Between the trimmed V and J ends, which lost 3 bases and 8 bases, there was a span of 11 bases. The CDR3 reads CASSDRDGDSPLHF. The CDR3 region has the DNA TGTGCCAGCAGTGACCGGGACGGTGATTCACCCCTCCACTTT.

The V and J genes are TRBV12-3 or TRBV12-4 and TRBJ2-5; D may be TRBD1 (6 bases). The CDR3 consists of 13 residues. V was shortened by 8 bases and J by 1 base, with 11 bases between the two germline ends. The CDR3 region has the DNA TGTGCCAGCTCGACAGGCATCCAAGAGACCCAGTACTTC. Amino acid sequence: CASSTGIQETQYF.

This clonotype was detected only a few times. The chain couples TRBV29-1 to TRBJ2-1; maybe TRBD1 (5 bases). This CDR3 is 15 amino acids long. The germline gives CDR1 SQVTM, CDR2 ANQGSEA. Trimming took 7 bases from V and 0 from J, leaving 16 bases between them. DNA of the CDR3: TGCAGCGGACAGCGTGGGCGAAGCTCCTACAATGAGCAGTTCTTC. Residues: CSGQRGRSSYNEQFF.

The rearrangement links TRBV12-3 or TRBV12-4 to TRBJ1-2; D unclear. The CDR3 extends over 15 amino acids. V was shortened by 2 bases and J by 4 bases, with 14 bases between the two germline ends. In nucleotides, the CDR3 is TGTGCCAGCAGTTTAAGGCCCTACTTAGTCTATGGCTACACCTTC. As protein: CASSLRPYLVYGYTF.

The chain has TRBV7-3 and TRBJ2-1; 8 bases match TRBD1. The V gene end was trimmed by 5 bases and the J gene end by 6 bases; junction bases not matched to a gene: 9. CDR3 size: 15 residues. CDR1 SGHTA and CDR2 FQGTGA come from the germline V gene. CDR3 residues: CASSLAWTGTNEQFF. For the CDR3, the DNA is TGTGCCAGCAGCCTAGCCTGGACAGGGACCAATGAGCAGTTCTTC.

This chain uses TRBV7-2 with TRBJ2-3; D not resolved. Germline lookup yields CDR1 SGHTA and CDR2 FQGNSA. The CDR3 covers 13 residues. Trimming removed 5 bases at V and 4 bases at J, with 10 bases between. CDR3 region: CASSPNLADTQYF. The DNA for the CDR3 is TGTGCCAGCAGCCCCAATTTGGCAGATACGCAGTATTTT.

Only a few counts were recorded for this clonotype. V usage is TRBV5-1 and J usage is TRBJ1-2, with 7 bases lining up with TRBD1. This CDR3 is 15 amino acids long. CDR1 SGHRS and CDR2 YFSETQ come from the germline V gene. V dropped 0 bases and J dropped 8; count of bases not matched to a gene: 10. The DNA for the CDR3 is TGCGCCAGCAGCTTGGCCTTAGGGGGCGGAGAAGGCTACACCTTC. Amino acid sequence: CASSLALGGGEGYTF.

The J gene is TRBJ1-2, the V gene TRBV27, with TRBD1 as a possible D gene (5 bases). The CDR3 is 14 residues long. Germline V gene lookup returns CDR1 MNHEY and CDR2 SMNVEV (reference sequence). Deletions cut 5 bases from V and 5 bases from J, with 15 bases between. In nucleotides, the CDR3 is TGTGCCAGCAGTATAAACAGGTTTTCATATGGCTACACCTTC. Protein: CASSINRFSYGYTF.

This clonotype was found many times. CDR3 residues: CASSQTSGATDTQYF. The CDR3 DNA reads TGTGCCAGCAGCCAGACTAGCGGGGCAACAGATACGCAGTATTTT. This sequence joins TRBV4-2 and TRBJ2-3; 11 nucleotides match TRBD2. Germline V gene sequence: CDR1 LGHNA, CDR2 YNFKEQ. Losses at the gene ends were 3 bases for V and 3 bases for J; bases not matched to a gene: 2. The CDR3 is made up of 15 amino acids.

This clonotype was counted only a few times. The rearrangement joins TRBV15 to TRBJ2-1; TRBD2 matches at 7 bases. CDR1 is LNHNV, CDR2 YYDKDF, per germline (reference sequence). The CDR3 totals 15 residues. Trimming cost V 3 bases and J 4 bases; bases outside gene matches: 6. The CDR3 sequence is CATSRRAGGYNEQFF. In nucleotides, the CDR3 is TGTGCCACCAGCAGGAGGGCCGGGGGGTACAATGAGCAGTTCTTC. The whole variable domain, remainder taken from reference TRBV15 and TRBJ2-1, is DAMVIQNPRYQVTQFGKPVTLSCSQTLNHNVMYWYQQKSSQAPKLLFHYYDKDFNNEADTPDNFQSRRPNTSFCFLDIRSPGLGDTAMYLCATSRRAGGYNEQFFGPGTRLTVL.

The sample holds many counts of this clonotype. The CDR3 is CASSGLESDTQYF. Written as DNA, the CDR3 is TGTGCCAGCAGCGGCTTGGAATCAGATACGCAGTATTTT. The rearrangement uses TRBV7-3 and TRBJ2-3; D is undetermined. The CDR3 consists of 13 residues. V gave up 5 bases and J gave up 4 bases, with 10 bases separating them. Germline lookup yields CDR1 SGHTA and CDR2 FQGTGA.

Concerning this clonotype: This may be a read error, as it is one base from a much larger clone. V gene TRBV20-1 combines with J gene TRBJ1-5, with 9 bases identical to TRBD1. The CDR3 loop spans 14 amino acids. Germline CDR1 is DFQATT and CDR2 is SNEGSKA (reference sequence). DNA for the CDR3: TGCAGTGCTACTGACAGGGGGAGAAATCAGCCCCGGCATTTT. This sequence encodes CSATDRGRNQPRHF.